One and the same sample provided the 2 T cell receptor beta chains below, sequenced in a study of blood T cell repertoires in COVID-19. The assay was immunoSEQ multiplex PCR, and TCRdb's table has in-frame clones only and misses some. The sample holds 250,000 or so clones, 70% to 90% seen once. The sample taken for sequencing was peripheral blood. Receptors originate from a man aged 18-30 years with active or convalescent COVID-19.

The rearrangement joins TRBV5-6 to TRBJ2-4; TRBD2 aligns across 7 bases. The J segment lost 3 bases and the V segment lost 3 bases, leaving 12 bases of the junction unmatched. The CDR3 sequence is 17 residues long. CDR1 is SGHDT, CDR2 YYEEEE, per germline. The CDR3 spells CASSSRARPGGKNIQYF. The CDR3 coding sequence is TGTGCCAGCAGCTCGCGGGCCCGGCCGGGAGGCAAAAACATTCAGTACTTC.

The chain recombines TRBV19 with TRBJ2-3; tentative D call: TRBD1 (6 bases). Germline CDR1 is LNHDA and CDR2 is SQIVND (reference sequence). The CDR3 spans 16 residues. With 6 bases removed from V and 1 base from J, the gap between germline ends came to 17 bases. The CDR3 DNA reads TGTGCCAGTAGCCAGAAATCAGGGGTCGGCACAGATACGCAGTATTTT. As protein: CASSQKSGVGTDTQYF.